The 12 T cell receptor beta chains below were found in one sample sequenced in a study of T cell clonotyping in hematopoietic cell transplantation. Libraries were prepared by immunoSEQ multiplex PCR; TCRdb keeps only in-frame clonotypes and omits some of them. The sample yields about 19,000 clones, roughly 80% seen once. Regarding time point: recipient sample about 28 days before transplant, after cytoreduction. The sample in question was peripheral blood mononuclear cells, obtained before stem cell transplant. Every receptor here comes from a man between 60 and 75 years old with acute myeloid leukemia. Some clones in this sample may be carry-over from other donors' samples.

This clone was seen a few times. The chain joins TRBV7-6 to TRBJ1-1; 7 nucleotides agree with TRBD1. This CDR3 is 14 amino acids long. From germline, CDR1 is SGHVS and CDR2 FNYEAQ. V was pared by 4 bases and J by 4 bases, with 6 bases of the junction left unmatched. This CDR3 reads CASSSLTGPTEAFF. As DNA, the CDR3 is TGTGCCAGCAGCTCCTTGACAGGGCCCACTGAAGCTTTCTTT.

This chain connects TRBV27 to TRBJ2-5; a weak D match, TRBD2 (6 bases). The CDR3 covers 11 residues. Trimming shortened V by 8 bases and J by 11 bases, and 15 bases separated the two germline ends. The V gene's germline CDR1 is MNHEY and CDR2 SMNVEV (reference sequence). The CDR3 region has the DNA TGTGCCAGCGGCACGAGACTAGTGCAGTACTTC. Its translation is CASGTRLVQYF.

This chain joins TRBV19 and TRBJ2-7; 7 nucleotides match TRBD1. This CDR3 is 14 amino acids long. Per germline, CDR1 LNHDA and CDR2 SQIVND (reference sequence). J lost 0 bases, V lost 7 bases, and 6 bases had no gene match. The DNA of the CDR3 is TGTGCCAGTAATACAGGGGACAACTCCTACGAGCAGTACTTC. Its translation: CASNTGDNSYEQYF.

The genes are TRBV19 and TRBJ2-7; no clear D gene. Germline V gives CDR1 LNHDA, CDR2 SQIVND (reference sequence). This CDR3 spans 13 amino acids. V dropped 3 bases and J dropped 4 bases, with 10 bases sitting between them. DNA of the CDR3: TGTGCCAGTAGTATCCGGATTTCATACGAGCAGTACTTC. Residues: CASSIRISYEQYF.

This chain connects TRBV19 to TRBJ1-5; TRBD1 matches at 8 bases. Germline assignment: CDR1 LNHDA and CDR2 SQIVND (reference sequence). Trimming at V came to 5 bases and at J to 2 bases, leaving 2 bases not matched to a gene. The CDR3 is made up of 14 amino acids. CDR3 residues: CASSATGGNQPQHF. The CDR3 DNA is TGTGCCAGTAGTGCGACAGGGGGCAATCAGCCCCAGCATTTT.

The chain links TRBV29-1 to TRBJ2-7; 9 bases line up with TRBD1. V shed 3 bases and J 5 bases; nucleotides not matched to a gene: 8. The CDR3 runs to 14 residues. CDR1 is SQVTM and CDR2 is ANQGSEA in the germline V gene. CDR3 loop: CSVEGTGSSHEQYF. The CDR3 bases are TGCAGCGTTGAGGGGACAGGGAGTTCCCACGAGCAGTACTTC.

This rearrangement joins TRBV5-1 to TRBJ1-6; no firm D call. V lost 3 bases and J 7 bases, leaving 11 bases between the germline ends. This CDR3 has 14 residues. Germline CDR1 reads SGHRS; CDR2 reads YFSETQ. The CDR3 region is CASSSDGYNSPLHF. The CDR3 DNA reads TGCGCCAGCAGCTCGGACGGTTACAATTCACCCCTCCACTTT.

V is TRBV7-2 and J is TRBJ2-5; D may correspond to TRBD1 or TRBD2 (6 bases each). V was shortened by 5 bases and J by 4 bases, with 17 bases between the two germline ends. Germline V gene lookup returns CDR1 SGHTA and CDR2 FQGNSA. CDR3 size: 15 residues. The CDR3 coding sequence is TGTGCCAGCAGCCCTCCCCCGGGGGCGGGAGAGACCCAGTACTTC. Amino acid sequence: CASSPPPGAGETQYF. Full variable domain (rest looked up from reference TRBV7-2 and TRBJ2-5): GAGVSQSPSNKVTEKGKDVELRCDPISGHTALYWYRQSLGQGLEFLIYFQGNSAPDKSGLPSDRFSAERTGGSVSTLTIQRTQQEDSAVYLCASSPPPGAGETQYFGPGTRLLVL.

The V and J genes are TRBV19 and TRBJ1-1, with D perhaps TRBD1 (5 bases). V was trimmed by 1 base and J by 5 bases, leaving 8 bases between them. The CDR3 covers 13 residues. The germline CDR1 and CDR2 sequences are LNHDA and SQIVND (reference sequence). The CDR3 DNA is TGTGCCAGTAGTATAGGCAGGGAGACTGAAGCTTTCTTT. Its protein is CASSIGRETEAFF.

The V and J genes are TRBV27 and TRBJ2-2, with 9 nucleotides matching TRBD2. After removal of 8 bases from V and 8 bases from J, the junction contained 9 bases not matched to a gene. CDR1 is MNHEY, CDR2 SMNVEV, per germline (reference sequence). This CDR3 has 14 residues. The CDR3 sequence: CASLGAGGKGELFF. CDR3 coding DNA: TGTGCCAGCCTTGGGGCGGGGGGGAAGGGGGAGCTGTTTTTT.

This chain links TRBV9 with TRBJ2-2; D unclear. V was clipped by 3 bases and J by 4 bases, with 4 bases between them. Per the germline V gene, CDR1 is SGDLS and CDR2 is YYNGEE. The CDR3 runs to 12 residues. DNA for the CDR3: TGTGCCAGCAGCGCAACCACCGGGGAGCTGTTTTTT. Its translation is CASSATTGELFF.

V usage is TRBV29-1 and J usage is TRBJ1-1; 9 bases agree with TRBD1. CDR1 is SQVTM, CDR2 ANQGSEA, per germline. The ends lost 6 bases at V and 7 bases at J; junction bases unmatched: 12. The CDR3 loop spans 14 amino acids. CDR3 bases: TGCAGCGTCACTCCACAGGGGGCTAAACTTGAAGCTTTCTTT. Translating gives CSVTPQGAKLEAFF.